This T cell receptor (beta chain) was profiled in a study of cytomegalovirus exposure and HLA in healthy donors (TCRdb year 2017). Some background on the complete study: According to a later analysis, the approximately 130 validation repertoires were produced on the same platform as the 666 repertoires of the first cohort. In addition to the first cohort of roughly 700 subjects, a separate validation cohort of 130 or so different subjects was used. High-throughput TCR immunosequencing, statistical association of individual TCRs with disease status, and machine learning were combined to predict cytomegalovirus infection status. The aim of the study was to test whether cataloging public T cell receptors could identify signatures of past pathogen exposure.

A word on this clone: This receptor's antigen is unknown. No much larger clonotype is one base removed from it; base qualities were not supplied.

Broader findings and caveats from the paper: It was suggested by the authors that the approach could potentially be generalized to other disease states and immunological phenotypes. In the study, about 150 TCR beta chains were listed as associated with cytomegalovirus. The classifier was reported to diagnose cytomegalovirus status with high specificity and sensitivity in both the original cohort and the validation cohort. A later analysis had no HLA typing for the validation cohort, so co-occurrence there was scored across all 130 or so repertoires. A few of the identified cytomegalovirus-associated TCR beta chains were confirmed in vitro to be specific for cytomegalovirus antigens. A later analysis found that TCRs clustered in the first cohort also tended to co-occur in the roughly 110 validation repertoires, with 94% of cluster scores above 0. Most TCR sequences were observed very rarely across donors, whereas some public TCRs were present in many individuals.

In the germline V gene, CDR1 corresponds to SGDLS and CDR2 to YYNGEE. V is clipped by 0 bases and J by 1 base, and the sequence between their germline boundaries is 7 bases long. From the cysteine through the phenylalanine, the CDR3 covers 14 amino acids. This entry keeps only the CDR3 DNA: 42 bases, framed from base 1. Donors formed part of the validation cohort, which comprised about 130 subjects and was distinct from the first cohort of 690 or so subjects. Library generation was performed with the immunoSEQ multiplex PCR assay. Per the authors' processing: A statistical classification framework was built to diagnose cytomegalovirus status from the catalog of TCR beta chain sequences. As stored in TCRdb, this immuneACCESS dataset retains in-frame rearrangements with V and J assigned. A fraction of the clones does not appear; measured against another copy, unresolved V genes explain less than half of the discrepancy, and the remainder lacks a known reason. Clone size and the V and J calls come from that table; the DNA yielded D and trimming. Recorded for this sample are 90,000 to 120,000 clones; around 85% of them occurred a single time. The ten largest clonotypes hold 3% to 3.5% of the sample.

In this chain, TRBV9 is recombined with TRBJ1-1; no D gene can be assigned with confidence. The sequence was collected from a woman aged 18-29 years in good health and CMV-seronegative. The sequenced sample consisted of PBMCs. The DNA reads as follows: TGTGCCAGCAGCGTAGGAGGGCCGAACACTGAAGCTTTCTTT. This gives the protein CASSVGGPNTEAFF.